These T cell receptor beta chains were read from a single sample in a study of OX40 agonist ivuxolimab in advanced cancers. The data were produced by immunoSEQ multiplex PCR, yet TCRdb's version contains in-frame clones alone and is incomplete. Of 100,000 or so clones listed, around 86% are singletons. The sequences come from CD4+ or CD8+ T cells sorted from blood, collected in a trial of the OX40 agonist ivuxolimab. The receptor set was obtained from an adult with an advanced solid tumor such as melanoma, head and neck, liver or kidney cancer. Both conserved end residues are part of each CDR3. The order of the fields is V gene, D gene, clone size, J gene, CDR3 DNA, CDR3 protein. D genes are given only for firm matches. Rows may omit the clone size; those that give it use once, few, many or a size class.

TRBV19	-	-	TRBJ1-1	TGTGCCAGTAGTGGCGGACAGACGAACACTGAAGCTTTCTTT	CASSGGQTNTEAFF
TRBV25-1	TRBD1	-	TRBJ1-1	TGTGCCAGCAGTGCATCAGGGACAGGGAATAGGGAAGCTTTCTTT	CASSASGTGNREAFF
TRBV25-1	TRBD2	-	TRBJ2-3	TGTGCCAGCAGCGGGATCTCATCTAGCGGGGTATTCACAGATACGCAGTATTTT	CASSGISSSGVFTDTQYF
TRBV4-2	-	few	TRBJ1-3	TGTGCCAGCAGCCTACCGACAACGGGCATCTCTGGAAACACCATATATTTT	CASSLPTTGISGNTIYF
TRBV7-3	-	few	TRBJ1-6	TGTGCCAGCAGCCCGGGACAAAATTCACCCCTCCACTTT	CASSPGQNSPLHF
TRBV7-2	-	-	TRBJ2-5	TGTGCCAGCAGCCGAACCGGGACCCCAAAAGAGACCCAGTACTTC	CASSRTGTPKETQYF
TRBV5-6	-	once	TRBJ2-5	TGTGCCAGCAGCCCGCAGCAGGGTTTCCAAGAGACCCAGTACTTC	CASSPQQGFQETQYF
TRBV7-9	-	-	TRBJ1-6	TGTGCCAGCAGCTTAGCGCTGGCAGGGCTCAACCCCCTCCACTTT	CASSLALAGLNPLHF
TRBV2	-	-	TRBJ2-6	TGTGCCAGAATGGAGGGATCTGGGGCCAACGTCCTGACTTTC	CARMEGSGANVLTF
TRBV4-1	TRBD1	-	TRBJ1-4	TGCGCCAGCAGCCAAGGGACAGGGCTTGAAAAACTGTTTTTT	CASSQGTGLEKLFF
TRBV4-3	TRBD1	-	TRBJ2-7	TGCGCCAGCAGCACCCGACAGGGGCTCTACGAGCAGTACTTC	CASSTRQGLYEQYF
TRBV4-1	TRBD2	-	TRBJ2-2	TGCGCCAGCAGCCCCCAAGCGGGGGTGACCGGGGAGCTGTTTTTT	CASSPQAGVTGELFF
TRBV30	-	once	TRBJ2-1	TGTGCCTGGAGTCTAACTAACAATGAGCAGTTCTTC	CAWSLTNNEQFF
TRBV18	-	-	TRBJ2-3	TGTGCCAGCTCACCAGGGGTGGGCACAGATACGCAGTATTTT	CASSPGVGTDTQYF